These T cell receptor beta chains were read from a single sample in a study of cytomegalovirus exposure and HLA in healthy donors. The method was immunoSEQ multiplex PCR; TCRdb's version includes in-frame clones alone and lacks a portion of them. The sample contains around 180,000 clones, around 80% of which appear only once. Specimen: PBMCs. The receptors were sampled from a woman aged 45-59 years in good health and CMV-seronegative. Both conserved end residues are part of each CDR3. A D gene is named only where the DNA matches it firmly. A row's size may be missing; if present it is once, few, many or a size class.

j_gene: TRBJ1-1; abundance: -; v_gene: TRBV19; d_gene: -; CDR3nt: TGTGCCAGTAGTAATGCTATGACAGGACGAAACACTGAAGCTTTCTTT; CDR3aa: CASSNAMTGRNTEAFF
j_gene: TRBJ2-1; abundance: -; v_gene: TRBV19; d_gene: -; CDR3nt: TGTGCCAGTAGAGACGGCAGGGCAATGTACAATGAGCAGTTCTTC; CDR3aa: CASRDGRAMYNEQFF
j_gene: TRBJ2-5; abundance: -; v_gene: TRBV5-4; d_gene: TRBD2; CDR3nt: TGTGCCAGCAGCTCCCGGGCGGGAGGCGAGACCCAGTACTTC; CDR3aa: CASSSRAGGETQYF
j_gene: TRBJ2-1; abundance: -; v_gene: TRBV10-2; d_gene: TRBD2; CDR3nt: TGCGCCAGCACGAAGACTAGCGGGGGACTTAATGAGCAGTTCTTC; CDR3aa: CASTKTSGGLNEQFF
j_gene: TRBJ2-7; abundance: -; v_gene: TRBV25-1; d_gene: -; CDR3nt: TGTGCCAGCAGTGATTGGGGACACTACGAGCAGTACTTC; CDR3aa: CASSDWGHYEQYF
j_gene: TRBJ2-7; abundance: -; v_gene: TRBV27; d_gene: TRBD2; CDR3nt: TGTGCCAGCGGTACTAGCGGGAGCTCCTACGAGCAGTACTTC; CDR3aa: CASGTSGSSYEQYF
j_gene: TRBJ2-7; abundance: -; v_gene: TRBV10-2; d_gene: TRBD2; CDR3nt: TGCGCCAGCAGTGAGGGGCTAGCGGCCTTCTACGAGCAGTACTTC; CDR3aa: CASSEGLAAFYEQYF
j_gene: TRBJ2-1; abundance: -; v_gene: TRBV5-6; d_gene: TRBD1; CDR3nt: TGTGCCAGCAGCGCGGACAGGGGTAATGAGCAGTTCTTC; CDR3aa: CASSADRGNEQFF
j_gene: TRBJ2-7; abundance: -; v_gene: TRBV27; d_gene: TRBD1; CDR3nt: TGTGCCAGCAGTTTTGATGGGACAGGTCGGCTCGGGGAGCAGTACTTC; CDR3aa: CASSFDGTGRLGEQYF
j_gene: TRBJ2-7; abundance: -; v_gene: TRBV11-2; d_gene: -; CDR3nt: TGTGCCAGCAGCCCAGGACGGGGCTACGAGCAGTACTTC; CDR3aa: CASSPGRGYEQYF
j_gene: TRBJ2-5; abundance: -; v_gene: TRBV6-5; d_gene: TRBD2; CDR3nt: TGTGCCAGCGCCGGGAGGGCGAGAGAGACCCAGTACTTC; CDR3aa: CASAGRARETQYF
j_gene: TRBJ2-7; abundance: -; v_gene: TRBV7-2; d_gene: TRBD1; CDR3nt: TGTGCCAGCACAGGGGGCAGGTTTTACGAGCAGTACTTC; CDR3aa: CASTGGRFYEQYF
j_gene: TRBJ2-7; abundance: -; v_gene: TRBV18; d_gene: -; CDR3nt: TGTGCCAGCTCACCCAGCTCCTACGAGCAGTACTTC; CDR3aa: CASSPSSYEQYF
j_gene: TRBJ1-1; abundance: -; v_gene: TRBV13; d_gene: -; CDR3nt: TGTGCCAGCAGCCCACCAATCCAGTTGGACACTGAAGCTTTCTTT; CDR3aa: CASSPPIQLDTEAFF
j_gene: TRBJ2-2; abundance: -; v_gene: TRBV2; d_gene: -; CDR3nt: TGTGCCAGCAGTGCGATAGTTCGGAACACCGGGGAGCTGTTTTTT; CDR3aa: CASSAIVRNTGELFF
j_gene: TRBJ2-5; abundance: -; v_gene: TRBV5-1; d_gene: -; CDR3nt: TGCGCCAGCAGCTTCAACCAGGGGCCTAGGGAGACCCAGTACTTC; CDR3aa: CASSFNQGPRETQYF
j_gene: TRBJ2-7; abundance: once; v_gene: TRBV10-3; d_gene: -; CDR3nt: TGTGCCATCAGTGAGAATGTGGGGAAAGGGACTGGCGAGCAGTACTTC; CDR3aa: CAISENVGKGTGEQYF
j_gene: TRBJ2-1; abundance: -; v_gene: TRBV5-1; d_gene: -; CDR3nt: TGCGCCAGCAGCTTGGCTGGGCTTGGGAGCTCCTACAATGAGCAGTTCTTC; CDR3aa: CASSLAGLGSSYNEQFF
j_gene: TRBJ2-5; abundance: once; v_gene: TRBV5-1; d_gene: TRBD2; CDR3nt: TGCGCCAGCAGCTTCGCTAGCGGGGGTTTCCAAGAGACCCAGTACTTC; CDR3aa: CASSFASGGFQETQYF
j_gene: TRBJ2-1; abundance: -; v_gene: TRBV12-5; d_gene: TRBD2; CDR3nt: TGTGCTAGTGGTTTGAAGGGACTAGCGGGAAGTTTGGATGAGCAGTTCTTC; CDR3aa: CASGLKGLAGSLDEQFF
j_gene: TRBJ1-4; abundance: -; v_gene: TRBV28; d_gene: TRBD1; CDR3nt: TGTGCCAGCAGTTGGACAGGGAATTATGCAACTAATGAAAAACTGTTTTTT; CDR3aa: CASSWTGNYATNEKLFF
j_gene: TRBJ2-1; abundance: few; v_gene: TRBV11-3; d_gene: TRBD1; CDR3nt: TGTGCCAGCAGCTCCTGGGACAGGAATGAGCAGTTCTTC; CDR3aa: CASSSWDRNEQFF
j_gene: TRBJ1-5; abundance: -; v_gene: TRBV28; d_gene: -; CDR3nt: TGTGCCAGCCACACAGGGATTAATCAGCCCCAGCATTTT; CDR3aa: CASHTGINQPQHF
j_gene: TRBJ2-7; abundance: -; v_gene: TRBV7-2; d_gene: -; CDR3nt: TGTGCCAGCAGCTCCGGACTGGGAACCTCCTACGAGCAGTACTTC; CDR3aa: CASSSGLGTSYEQYF
j_gene: TRBJ1-5; abundance: -; v_gene: TRBV6-6; d_gene: -; CDR3nt: TGTGCCAGCAGTTACCCGGGGGGGCAGGGGCGCCAGCCCCAGCATTTT; CDR3aa: CASSYPGGQGRQPQHF
j_gene: TRBJ2-3; abundance: few; v_gene: TRBV5-1; d_gene: -; CDR3nt: TGCGCCAGCAGCTTTTCCGGGACTGCCACAGATACGCAGTATTTT; CDR3aa: CASSFSGTATDTQYF
j_gene: TRBJ1-2; abundance: -; v_gene: TRBV14; d_gene: -; CDR3nt: TGTGCCAGCAGCCAAGACATATTACATCGGAGTTTGTGGGGCTACACCTTC; CDR3aa: CASSQDILHRSLWGYTF
j_gene: TRBJ2-7; abundance: -; v_gene: TRBV11-2; d_gene: -; CDR3nt: TGTGCCAGCAGCTCCAGGGACAAGCGCGACGAGCAGTACTTC; CDR3aa: CASSSRDKRDEQYF
j_gene: TRBJ2-4; abundance: once; v_gene: TRBV28; d_gene: TRBD2; CDR3nt: TGTGCCAGCAGTTTTATTTGGGGGGAGGGCCATTCAGCGGGGGACATTCAGTACTTC; CDR3aa: CASSFIWGEGHSAGDIQYF
j_gene: TRBJ2-5; abundance: once; v_gene: TRBV6-6; d_gene: TRBD2; CDR3nt: TGTGCCAGCAGTTCCCTAGCGGGAGCAGGGGAGACCCAGTACTTC; CDR3aa: CASSSLAGAGETQYF
j_gene: TRBJ2-7; abundance: -; v_gene: TRBV18; d_gene: TRBD1; CDR3nt: TGTGCCAGCTCGCGTACAGGGGTTCTCATTAACGAGCAGTACTTC; CDR3aa: CASSRTGVLINEQYF
j_gene: TRBJ1-5; abundance: -; v_gene: TRBV5-1; d_gene: -; CDR3nt: TGCGCCAGCAGCTTGAGCGCAGGGAATCAGCCCCAGCATTTT; CDR3aa: CASSLSAGNQPQHF
j_gene: TRBJ2-7; abundance: -; v_gene: TRBV21-1; d_gene: -; CDR3nt: TGTGCCAGCAGCAAAGTTGGCCAGGGCTACGAGCAGTACTTC; CDR3aa: CASSKVGQGYEQYF
j_gene: TRBJ2-7; abundance: once; v_gene: TRBV28; d_gene: -; CDR3nt: TGTGCCAGCAGTTTATCCCTGGGGGCAGCCTACTCCGCCGAGCAGTACTTC; CDR3aa: CASSLSLGAAYSAEQYF
j_gene: TRBJ2-3; abundance: -; v_gene: TRBV6-6; d_gene: TRBD2; CDR3nt: TGTGCCAGCGCAACCCATAGCGGGGCTTCGGATACGCAGTATTTT; CDR3aa: CASATHSGASDTQYF
j_gene: TRBJ2-1; abundance: -; v_gene: TRBV5-4; d_gene: TRBD2; CDR3nt: TGTGCCAGCAGCCCACTAGCGGGAGAGGACAATGAGCAGTTCTTC; CDR3aa: CASSPLAGEDNEQFF
j_gene: TRBJ2-2; abundance: few; v_gene: TRBV7-9; d_gene: TRBD2; CDR3nt: TGTTCCAGCAGCATGGGACTAGCGGGGGTCAAACGGGGCACCGGGGAGCTGTTTTTT; CDR3aa: CSSSMGLAGVKRGTGELFF
j_gene: TRBJ2-1; abundance: -; v_gene: TRBV7-9; d_gene: TRBD1; CDR3nt: TGTGCCAGCAGTCCCACGGAGACAGGGAAGCAGTTCTTC; CDR3aa: CASSPTETGKQFF
j_gene: TRBJ2-1; abundance: -; v_gene: TRBV10-1; d_gene: TRBD2; CDR3nt: TGCGCCAGCAGTGCTCTAGCGGGAGGAGGGCAGTTCTTC; CDR3aa: CASSALAGGGQFF
j_gene: TRBJ1-1; abundance: -; v_gene: TRBV30; d_gene: TRBD1; CDR3nt: TGTGCCTGGAGTGTTTCACCGACAGGGGCGAACACTGAAGCTTTCTTT; CDR3aa: CAWSVSPTGANTEAFF
j_gene: TRBJ2-2; abundance: -; v_gene: TRBV19; d_gene: -; CDR3nt: TGTGCCAGTAGCATTTGGCAGTCAGCGAACACCGGGGAGCTGTTTTTT; CDR3aa: CASSIWQSANTGELFF
j_gene: TRBJ1-1; abundance: -; v_gene: TRBV28; d_gene: TRBD1; CDR3nt: TGTGCCAGCAGTCTGCGGACAGGGAACACTGAAGCTTTCTTT; CDR3aa: CASSLRTGNTEAFF
j_gene: TRBJ1-1; abundance: few; v_gene: TRBV19; d_gene: -; CDR3nt: TGTGCCAGTAGCACAACACCGATGAACACTGAAGCTTTCTTT; CDR3aa: CASSTTPMNTEAFF
j_gene: TRBJ1-3; abundance: -; v_gene: TRBV4-3; d_gene: -; CDR3nt: TGCGCCAGCAGCCAAGACCGAGGAGACTCTGGAAACACCATATATTTT; CDR3aa: CASSQDRGDSGNTIYF
j_gene: TRBJ2-2; abundance: -; v_gene: TRBV5-4; d_gene: -; CDR3nt: TGTGCCAGCAGCTTCGCGAACACCGGGGAGCTGTTTTTT; CDR3aa: CASSFANTGELFF
j_gene: TRBJ2-1; abundance: -; v_gene: TRBV7-9; d_gene: TRBD2; CDR3nt: TGTGCCAGCAGCTTAGTTAGCGGGGTTGACAATGAGCAGTTCTTC; CDR3aa: CASSLVSGVDNEQFF
j_gene: TRBJ2-3; abundance: -; v_gene: TRBV9; d_gene: -; CDR3nt: TGTGCCAGCAGCGTGGCTAGCCCAGATACGCAGTATTTT; CDR3aa: CASSVASPDTQYF
j_gene: TRBJ2-7; abundance: -; v_gene: TRBV28; d_gene: TRBD1; CDR3nt: TGTGCCAGCACTGTCCGGGGACAGGGGGTCGAGCAGTACTTC; CDR3aa: CASTVRGQGVEQYF
j_gene: TRBJ2-3; abundance: -; v_gene: TRBV7-2; d_gene: TRBD2; CDR3nt: TGTGCCAGCAAAATTAGCGGGAGTAATACGCAGTATTTT; CDR3aa: CASKISGSNTQYF
j_gene: TRBJ2-3; abundance: -; v_gene: TRBV11-2; d_gene: TRBD1; CDR3nt: TGTGCCAGCAGCCCAGAGACAGGGGTGTTTGGCCCAGATACGCAGTATTTT; CDR3aa: CASSPETGVFGPDTQYF
j_gene: TRBJ2-1; abundance: -; v_gene: TRBV14; d_gene: -; CDR3nt: TGTGCCAGCAGCCCTATGGGCGGGGGCCGGTCCTACAATGAGCAGTTCTTC; CDR3aa: CASSPMGGGRSYNEQFF
j_gene: TRBJ2-5; abundance: -; v_gene: TRBV7-9; d_gene: TRBD1; CDR3nt: TGTGCCAGCAGCTCGGACAGGGTTCATCAAGAGACCCAGTACTTC; CDR3aa: CASSSDRVHQETQYF
j_gene: TRBJ1-3; abundance: -; v_gene: TRBV28; d_gene: -; CDR3nt: TGTGCCAGCAGTGAGGGCCTCTCTGGAAACACCATATATTTT; CDR3aa: CASSEGLSGNTIYF
j_gene: TRBJ2-3; abundance: -; v_gene: TRBV5-1; d_gene: -; CDR3nt: TGCGCCAGCAGCTTTTATGGCACAGATACGCAGTATTTT; CDR3aa: CASSFYGTDTQYF
j_gene: TRBJ2-3; abundance: -; v_gene: TRBV6-5; d_gene: -; CDR3nt: TGTGCCACCTCACGCCAGGGGAGCACAGATACGCAGTATTTT; CDR3aa: CATSRQGSTDTQYF
j_gene: TRBJ2-5; abundance: -; v_gene: TRBV7-2; d_gene: -; CDR3nt: TGTGCCAGCACCCAAAGAGGGGCGGACCGGCGGGGACACTTC; CDR3aa: CASTQRGADRRGHF
j_gene: TRBJ1-6; abundance: -; v_gene: TRBV28; d_gene: -; CDR3nt: TGTGCCAGCAGTTTAGCGGCGGTGAATTCACCCCTCCACTTT; CDR3aa: CASSLAAVNSPLHF